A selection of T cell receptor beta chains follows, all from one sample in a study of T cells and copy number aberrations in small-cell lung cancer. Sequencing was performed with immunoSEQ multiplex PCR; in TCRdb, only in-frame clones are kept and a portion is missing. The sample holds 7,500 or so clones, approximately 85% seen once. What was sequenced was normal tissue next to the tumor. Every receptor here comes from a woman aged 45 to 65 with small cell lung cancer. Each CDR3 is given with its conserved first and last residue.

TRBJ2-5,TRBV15,CATSGPGQGGKETQYF
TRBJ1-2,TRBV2,CATKQTPSTGYTF
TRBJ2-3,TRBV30,CASVTSLTDTQYF
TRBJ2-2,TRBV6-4,CASSDSTGLGDAGELFF
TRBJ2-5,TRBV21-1,CASSKRFRGQGGGETQYF
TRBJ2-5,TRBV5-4,CASSWGAGGETQYF
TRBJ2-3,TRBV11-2,CASSFPTTDTQYF
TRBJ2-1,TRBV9,CASSVNNGRGYNEQFF
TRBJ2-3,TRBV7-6,CASSSAANTDTQYF
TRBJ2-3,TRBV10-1,CASSESFADTQYF
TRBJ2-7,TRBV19,CASSRGLADEQYF
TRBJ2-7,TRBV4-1,CASSQVGSDSSYEQYF
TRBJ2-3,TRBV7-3,CASSLTFPPGRDSTDTQYF
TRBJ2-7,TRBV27,CASSLRRQGYEQYF
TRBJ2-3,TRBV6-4,CASSGAGSADTQYF
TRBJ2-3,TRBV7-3,CASSLFPGSTDTQYF
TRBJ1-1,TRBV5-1,CASSLAGQTTEAFF
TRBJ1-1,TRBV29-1,CSGTGINTEAFF
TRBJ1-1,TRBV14,CASSQGARNTEAFF
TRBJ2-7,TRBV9,CASSADGYEQYF
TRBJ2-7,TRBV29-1,CSAQTSSAGEQYF
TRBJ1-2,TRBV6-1,CASSKQGLYGYTF
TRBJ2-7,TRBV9,CASSVDFQTRVEQYF
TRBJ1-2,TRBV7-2,CASRLGTVDRGGTF
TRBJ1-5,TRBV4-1,CASSQDFRQPQHF
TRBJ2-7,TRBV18,CASSLPVTSGIYEQYF
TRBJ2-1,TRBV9,CASSVDKPSGDEQFF
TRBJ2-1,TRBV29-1,CSVEVLGRYEQFF
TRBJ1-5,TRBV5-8,CASSLDWVSKSQHF
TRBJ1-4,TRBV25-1,CASSDPGTDVEKLFF
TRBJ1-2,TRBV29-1,CSAGGLYGYTF
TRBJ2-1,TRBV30,CAWSVGGTLYNEQFF
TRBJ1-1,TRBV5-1,CASSFILGGNTEAFF